This T cell receptor beta chain was identified during a study of cytomegalovirus exposure and HLA in healthy donors. The study's findings and limits: For most TCR beta V segments, an earlier analysis put the productive rate at about 90% or about 30% of the time.

A few counts support this clone. Its target is unknown. The PCR contained 60 Vbeta and 13 Jbeta primers. TCRdb's table, derived via immunoSEQ multiplex PCR, lists solely in-frame clones and lacks some. The profile shows roughly 140,000 clones, roughly 82% of them singletons. The germline V and J ends were trimmed by 8 bases and 4 bases, with 15 bases remaining between them. The germline V gene encodes CDR1 MNHNS and CDR2 SASEGT. The CDR3 runs 14 residues. Source material: PBMCs. The origin of this receptor is a woman aged 45 to 65 in good health and CMV-seropositive. The chain uses TRBV6-1 and TRBJ1-3; D gene unclear. The CDR3: CASQSSSRGNTIYF. CDR3 nucleotide sequence: TGTGCCAGCCAGAGTAGCTCGCGGGGAAACACCATATATTTT.